Given below is one TCR beta chain in context. Its antigen is still unknown. The CDR3 loop spans 12 amino acids. In germline, CDR1 is SQVTM, CDR2 ANQGSEA. The ends were cut back, 7 bases at V and 15 bases at J, with 22 bases in the middle. cDNA came from roughly 0.53 to 1 ug RNA primed by random hexamers. Across 54 Vbeta and 13 Jbeta, immunoSEQ multiplex PCR amplified TCR beta CDR3. TCRdb ran MiXCR on the immunoSEQ multiplex PCR reads and lists one entry per CDR3 protein. The sample carries 90,000 or so distinct CDR3 sequences, about 93% recorded once. The sample originates from a study of CD8 T cells in Susac syndrome. Overall study results and limits: The study's TCR sequencing and HLA analysis drew on a certain number of individuals. That number was acknowledged as relatively small.

The clonotype comes from a human donor in good health. The V call is TRBV29-1, the J call TRBJ2-1; a possible D gene is TRBD2 (6 bases). The sequenced material came from CD8+ T cells from PBMCs. The CDR3 here is CSARFPRDSRFF. Written as DNA, the CDR3 is TGCAGCGCGCGGTTTCCCCGGGACTCCCGGTTCTTC.